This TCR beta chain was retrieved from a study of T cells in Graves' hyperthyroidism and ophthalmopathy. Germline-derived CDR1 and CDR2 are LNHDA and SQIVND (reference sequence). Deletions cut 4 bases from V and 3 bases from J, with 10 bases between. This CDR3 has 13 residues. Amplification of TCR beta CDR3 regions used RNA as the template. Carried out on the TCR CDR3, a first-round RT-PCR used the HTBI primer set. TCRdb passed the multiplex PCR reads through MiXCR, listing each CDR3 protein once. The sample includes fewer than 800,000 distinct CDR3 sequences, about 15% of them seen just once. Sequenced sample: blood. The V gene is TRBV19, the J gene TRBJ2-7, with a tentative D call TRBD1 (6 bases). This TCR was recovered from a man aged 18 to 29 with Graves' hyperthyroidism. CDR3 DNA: TGTGCCAGTAGTAGGGACAATTTCTACGAGCAGTACTTC. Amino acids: CASSRDNFYEQYF.